A single sample is the source of the 7 T cell receptor beta chains below, sequenced in a study of T cells in localized non-small cell lung cancer. Assay used: immunoSEQ multiplex PCR; TCRdb lists only in-frame clones, some missing. Among tens of thousands of clones listed, about nine tenths were seen once. The specimen was peripheral blood, collected before any cancer treatment. The receptors shown here come from a male donor aged 60 or over with stage III lung adenocarcinoma.

V gene TRBV10-2 combines with J gene TRBJ2-1; TRBD2 matches 9 bases. The V segment lost 0 bases and the J segment 0 bases; nucleotides outside the gene matches: 6. Germline V lookup: CDR1 WSHSY, CDR2 SAAADI. The CDR3 is 18 residues long. CDR3 loop: CASSESTSGPSSYNEQFF. CDR3 nucleotides: TGCGCCAGCAGTGAGTCAACTAGCGGGCCCAGCTCCTACAATGAGCAGTTCTTC.

The DNA of the CDR3 is TGTGCCAGCTCACCCCCCGGGACTACCTACAATGAGCAGTTCTTC. As protein: CASSPPGTTYNEQFF. The gene calls are TRBV18 and TRBJ2-1; the match to TRBD2 covers 7 bases. The germline CDR1 and CDR2 sequences are KGHSH and LQKENI. Trimming removed 3 bases from V and 2 bases from J; junction bases left unmatched: 4. The CDR3 is made up of 15 amino acids.

The V gene is TRBV5-5, the J gene TRBJ1-2; 7 bases match TRBD1. The CDR3 runs 14 residues. Germline V CDR1 and CDR2: SGHKS, YYEKEE (reference sequence). The ends lost 3 bases at V and 8 bases at J; junction bases unmatched: 10. Here the CDR3 DNA reads TGTGCCAGCAGCTGGACCGGGACAGCAAGGGGCTACACCTTC. Its translation: CASSWTGTARGYTF.

The rearrangement links TRBV5-6 to TRBJ2-3; D gene uncertain. Germline V gives CDR1 SGHDT, CDR2 YYEEEE. Trimming removed 4 bases from V and 4 bases from J, with 16 bases in between. The CDR3 has 15 amino acids. The CDR3 region is CASSRINLGADTQYF. CDR3 nucleotide sequence: TGTGCCAGCAGCCGGATCAACCTTGGGGCAGATACGCAGTATTTT.

The rearrangement links TRBV7-9 to TRBJ1-1, with unresolved D. This CDR3 comprises 14 residues. The germline V and J ends were trimmed by 1 base and 3 bases, with 9 bases remaining between them. Germline CDR1 SEHNR, CDR2 FQNEAQ (reference sequence). The CDR3 DNA is TGTGCCAGCAGCTTAGTTGGAGGAGACACTGAAGCTTTCTTT. It encodes CASSLVGGDTEAFF. Looking up the rest from reference TRBV7-9 and TRBJ1-1 gives the full variable domain: DTGVSQNPRHKITKRGQNVTFRCDPISEHNRLYWYRQTLGQGPEFLTYFQNEAQLEKSRLLSDRFSAERPKGSFSTLEIQRTEQGDSAMYLCASSLVGGDTEAFFGQGTRLTVV.

The V and J genes are TRBV4-1 and TRBJ1-2; D gene uncertain. This CDR3 comprises 16 residues. Germline CDR1 and CDR2: MGHRA and YSYEKL. Between the trimmed V and J ends, which lost 0 bases and 1 base, there was a span of 12 bases. The CDR3 reads CASSQDFQTGNYGYTF. The CDR3 DNA reads as TGCGCCAGCAGCCAAGATTTTCAGACCGGTAACTATGGCTACACCTTC.

This clone was observed a few times. J is TRBJ1-6 and V is TRBV19; D gene unclear. The CDR3 has 12 residues. Trimming shortened V by 5 bases and J by 7 bases, and 6 bases separated the two germline ends. Germline V gene data show CDR1 as LNHDA and CDR2 as SQIVND (reference sequence). The CDR3 bases are TGTGCCAGTAGTCAGCGGAATTCACCCCTCCACTTT. Translating it yields CASSQRNSPLHF. Drawing the rest from reference TRBV19 and TRBJ1-6, the complete variable domain is DGGITQSPKYLFRKEGQNVTLSCEQNLNHDAMYWYRQDPGQGLRLIYYSQIVNDFQKGDIAEGYSVSREKKESFPLTVTSAQKNPTAFYLCASSQRNSPLHFGNGTRLTVT.